This TCR beta chain emerged from a study of cytomegalovirus exposure and HLA in healthy donors. It was with 60 Vbeta and 13 Jbeta primers that the PCR ran. Assay: immunoSEQ multiplex PCR; the TCRdb copy retains only in-frame clones and omits some. This sample yields about 150,000 clones, of which 65% to 85% are seen a single time; 2% to 3% belongs to the top ten. Study-wide results and limits: Reported results showed that the classifier diagnosed cytomegalovirus status with high specificity and sensitivity.

Healthy bone marrow donors formed the donor group. With regard to this clone: What it recognizes is unknown.

V was clipped by 3 bases and J by 3 bases; unmatched bases: 5. This CDR3 has 16 residues. Germline loops: CDR1 KGHSH, CDR2 LQKENI. The receptor comes from a male donor in good health and CMV-seronegative. The sequencing sample was made of PBMCs. The chain joins TRBV18 to TRBJ1-4, with 9 nucleotides matching TRBD1. The chain's CDR3 is CASSPLNRGPNEKLFF. In nucleotides, the CDR3 is TGTGCCAGCTCACCTCTCAACAGGGGGCCTAATGAAAAACTGTTTTTT.